This record looks at one T cell receptor (beta chain) sequence and its context. Its antigen is as yet unknown. Sequencing used immunoSEQ multiplex PCR; TCRdb keeps in-frame clones, though not all of them. The profile shows tens of thousands of clones, nearly 99% of them singletons. Cells defined as naive were viable CD3+CD4+ or CD3+CD8+ and CCR7+CD45RA+CD45RO-CD95-CD27+CD28+. This related bone marrow graft donor gave peripheral blood on the day of marrow donation. This sample was taken from a study of T cells after posttransplantation cyclophosphamide. Whole-study results and caveats: Recipient CMV seropositivity and CMV reactivation strongly tracked TRB clonality.

Germline CDR1 and CDR2: SGDLS and YYNGEE. CDR3 size: 14 residues. The V and J ends lost 2 bases and 2 bases respectively, with 11 bases between them. The material sequenced was naive CD4+ T cells sorted from PBMCs. The chain carries TRBV9 and TRBJ2-7; a weak D match, TRBD1 (5 bases). This sequence originates from a man aged 40-50 years in good health, CMV-negative, and a related stem cell transplant donor. The CDR3 nucleotides read TGTGCCAGCAGCGTTAGGCAGGGTACCTACGAGCAGTACTTC. Translated: CASSVRQGTYEQYF.